The 25 T cell receptor beta chains listed next were all sequenced from one sample in a study of metastatic and nonmetastatic thyroid tumors. No patient had received any treatment before thyroid surgery. TCRdb re-called clones from the PCR reads using MiXCR. Among about 30,000 clones, 20% to 30% were seen once, and the ten largest hold about 8.9%. The sample taken for sequencing was blood. The receptors come from a female donor with papillary thyroid cancer or a benign thyroid nodule (not recorded which). Some clones in this sample may be carry-over from other donors' samples.

Turning to this clone: A read error is possible here, since a much larger clone lies one base away. Other nucleotide sequences in the sample specify the same CDR3. The chain joins TRBV20-1 to TRBJ2-2; 7 bases match TRBD1. Germline V gene data show CDR1 as DFQATT and CDR2 as SNEGSKA (reference sequence). The length of the CDR3 is 13 residues. The CDR3 protein is CSALTGRTGELFF. CDR3 in DNA: TGCAGCGCCCTGACAGGGCGGACCGGGGAGCTGTTTTTT.

The table lists this clone with many counts. The CDR3 reads CASSLLSREAVETQYF. The CDR3 region has the DNA TGTGCCAGCAGCTTACTATCCAGGGAGGCTGTGGAGACCCAGTACTTC. The chain joins TRBV7-9 to TRBJ2-5; possibly TRBD2 for D (6 bases). CDR1 and CDR2 from the germline V gene are SEHNR and FQNEAQ (reference sequence). Trimming left V 2 bases short and J 5 bases short, with 18 bases between. This CDR3 has 16 amino acids.

The J gene is TRBJ2-7, the V gene TRBV20-1; D gene uncertain. The V gene lost 3 bases and the J gene lost 0 bases, with 15 bases spanning the gap. The germline V gene encodes CDR1 DFQATT and CDR2 SNEGSKA (reference sequence). The CDR3 loop spans 15 amino acids. CDR3 region: CSASSAMVVSYEQYF. The DNA for the CDR3 is TGCAGTGCTAGTAGTGCCATGGTTGTCTCCTACGAGCAGTACTTC.

The chain uses TRBV25-1 and TRBJ2-3; 7 nucleotides line up with TRBD2. The junction had 7 bases not matched to a gene; V was cut back by 1 base and J by 0 bases. Germline V gene sequence: CDR1 MGHDK, CDR2 SYGVNS. The CDR3 totals 17 residues. The CDR3 is CASSEWVTSVSTDTQYF. DNA of the CDR3: TGTGCCAGCAGTGAATGGGTAACTAGCGTGAGCACAGATACGCAGTATTTT.

Comment on this clone: The conserved final phenylalanine or tryptophan is absent from the CDR3, which likely points to a read error. This chain joins TRBV18 and TRBJ2-1, with 7 positions matching TRBD1. Germline CDR1 is KGHSH and CDR2 is LQKENI. This CDR3 contains 16 residues. The CDR3 sequence is CASAPSLQGPYNEQFC. CDR3 DNA: TGTGCCAGCGCACCTTCTCTACAGGGGCCCTACAATGAGCAGTTCTGC.

The chain is built from TRBV18 and TRBJ2-5; D uncertain. Looked up from germline, CDR1 is KGHSH and CDR2 is LQKENI. The germline V and J ends were trimmed by 1 base and 2 bases, with 5 bases remaining between them. The CDR3 loop spans 13 amino acids. The CDR3 region has the DNA TGTGCCAGCTCACCACGAGGTCAAGAGACCCAGTACTTC. The encoded protein is CASSPRGQETQYF.

This clone was counted many times. The chain is built from TRBV5-6 and TRBJ2-5; D possibly corresponds to TRBD2 (5 bases). CDR1 is SGHDT and CDR2 is YYEEEE in the germline V gene. V was cut by 4 bases and J by 5 bases, with 12 bases left in between. The CDR3 contains 13 residues. DNA of the CDR3: TGTGCCAGCAGCCAAGGACTGGTGGAGACCCAGTACTTC. As protein: CASSQGLVETQYF. Filled out from reference TRBV5-6 and TRBJ2-5, the complete variable domain reads DAGVTQSPTHLIKTRGQQVTLRCSPKSGHDTVSWYQQALGQGPQFIFQYYEEEERQRGNFPDRFSGHQFPNYSSELNVNALLLGDSALYLCASSQGLVETQYFGPGTRLLVL.

The CDR3 spells CASSLWDGRTDTQYF. The CDR3, as DNA: TGCGCCAGCAGCTTGTGGGACGGGAGAACAGATACGCAGTATTTT. The chain has TRBV5-1 and TRBJ2-3, with a tentative D call TRBD2 (6 bases). The CDR3 sequence is 15 residues long. Per germline, CDR1 SGHRS and CDR2 YFSETQ. V dropped 1 base and J dropped 3 bases, with 12 bases sitting between them.

With regard to this clone: Here the CDR3 omits its conserved ending phenylalanine or tryptophan, so a read error is the likely source. V gene TRBV20-1 combines with J gene TRBJ2-3; 7 bases align to TRBD2. The CDR3 runs 15 residues. CDR1 is DFQATT, CDR2 SNEGSKA, per germline (reference sequence). CDR3 DNA: TGCACGGCCCCTTGGATGGGAGGGCCAGGAGATACGCAGTATATT. Translating it yields CTAPWMGGPGDTQYI.

The table lists this clone with many counts. Given a much more abundant clone one base away, this may be a read error. The CDR3 end shows no conserved phenylalanine or tryptophan, and so a read error is likely. The rearrangement links TRBV6-2 or TRBV6-3 to TRBJ1-1; the D gene is possibly TRBD1 (6 bases). Between the trimmed V and J ends, which lost 4 bases and 8 bases, there was a span of 14 bases. There are 13 residues in the CDR3. In germline, CDR1 is MNHEY, CDR2 SVGEGT. The CDR3 reads CASSFDRSSEAFL. The CDR3 DNA reads TGTGCCAGCAGTTTCGACAGGTCATCGGAAGCTTTCCTT.

This clone was counted many times. The chain carries TRBV24-1 and TRBJ2-1, with 11 nucleotides matching TRBD2. This CDR3 comprises 14 residues. V lost 7 bases, J lost 10 bases, and 8 bases stayed unmatched. Per germline, CDR1 KGHDR and CDR2 SFDVKD. The CDR3 coding sequence is TGTGCCACCAGCGGGACTAGCGGACTGAGGGAGCAGTTCTTC. It specifies CATSGTSGLREQFF.

Regarding this clone: Other DNA variants within this sample encode the same CDR3. J is TRBJ2-5 and V is TRBV6-1, with D possibly matching TRBD2 (5 bases). The CDR3 has 15 residues. CDR1 MNHNS and CDR2 SASEGT come from the germline V gene. The V gene lost 5 bases and the J gene lost 4 bases, with 17 bases spanning the gap. CDR3 nucleotide sequence: TGTGCCAGCAGTCAACAAGGGCTAGGAGGAGAGACCCAGTACTTC. It codes for CASSQQGLGGETQYF.

This clone was seen repeatedly, ten times or more. The V gene is TRBV20-1, the J gene TRBJ2-2; 7 bases align to TRBD1. This CDR3 spans 14 amino acids. V lost 6 bases to trimming and J lost 2 bases; unmatched junction nucleotides: 6. Germline assignment: CDR1 DFQATT and CDR2 SNEGSKA (reference sequence). CDR3 in DNA: TGCAGTGCCGCCCGGGACAGAAACACCGGGGAGCTGTTTTTT. Encoded protein: CSAARDRNTGELFF.

This clone was recorded many times. V gene TRBV27 combines with J gene TRBJ1-5; 10 bases line up with TRBD1. V dropped 6 bases and J dropped 7; count of bases not matched to a gene: 3. The CDR3 extends over 13 amino acids. Germline values: CDR1 MNHEY, CDR2 SMNVEV (reference sequence). The CDR3 region has the DNA TGTGCCAGCAGCTGGGACAGGGGACAGCCCCAGCATTTT. It specifies CASSWDRGQPQHF.

This clone showed up many times. The chain joins TRBV4-2 to TRBJ1-6; TRBD1 is a possible D gene (6 bases). The V end lost 3 bases, the J end lost 10 bases, and 19 bases lay between the germline ends. The CDR3 totals 16 residues. Germline values: CDR1 LGHNA, CDR2 YNFKEQ. The CDR3 nucleotides read TGTGCCAGCAGCCAGTTAACAGGGAACTTAGGATCACCCCTCCACTTT. Translating it yields CASSQLTGNLGSPLHF.

This clone was seen many times. This clone may be a read error of a much larger clone one base away. The chain joins TRBV28 to TRBJ2-7, with D maybe TRBD2 (5 bases). V was clipped by 5 bases and J by 0 bases, with 11 bases between them. Germline V gene sequence: CDR1 MDHEN, CDR2 SYDVKM. The CDR3 loop spans 14 amino acids. The chain's CDR3 is CASSTRGSSYEQYF. In DNA form, the CDR3 reads TGTGCCAGCAGTACCCGGGGTAGCTCCTACGAGCAGTACTTC. Full variable domain (missing parts from reference TRBV28 and TRBJ2-7): DVKVTQSSRYLVKRTGEKVFLECVQDMDHENMFWYRQDPGLGLRLIYFSYDVKMKEKGDIPEGYSVSREKKERFSLILESASTNQTSMYLCASSTRGSSYEQYFGPGTRLTVT.

This clone appeared many times. This chain uses TRBV12-3 or TRBV12-4 with TRBJ1-5; D not resolved. The CDR3 runs 12 residues. Trimming removed 8 bases from V and 4 bases from J, with 9 bases in between. The CDR3 loop is CASRTSNQPQHF. In nucleotides, the CDR3 is TGTGCCAGCCGAACTTCGAATCAGCCCCAGCATTTT.

Details on this clone: A much bigger clone sits one base away, suggesting this may be a read error. Different DNA sequences within this sample yield the same CDR3. This chain links TRBV25-1 with TRBJ2-2; the match to TRBD2 covers 14 bases. CDR1 is MGHDK, CDR2 SYGVNS, per germline. Trimming took 6 bases from V and 4 from J; bases not matched to a gene: 1. The CDR3 extends over 15 amino acids. CDR3 sequence reads: CASRTSGRATGELFF. The CDR3 DNA follows: TGTGCCAGCAGGACTAGCGGGAGGGCCACCGGGGAGCTGTTTTTT. Filled out from reference TRBV25-1 and TRBJ2-2, the complete variable domain reads EADIYQTPRYLVIGTGKKITLECSQTMGHDKMYWYQQDPGMELHLIHYSYGVNSTEKGDLSSESTVSRIRTEHFPLTLESARPSHTSQYLCASRTSGRATGELFFGEGSRLTVL.

This clone appeared many times. The chain employs TRBV6-4 and TRBJ2-3; no firm D call. The germline gives CDR1 MRHNA, CDR2 SNTAGT. V gave up 7 bases and J gave up 6 bases, with 20 bases separating them. This CDR3 comprises 15 residues. The CDR3 spells CASNPAQNNPDTQYF. The CDR3 DNA reads as TGTGCCAGCAACCCCGCCCAGAATAATCCCGATACGCAGTATTTT.

In its sample, this clone ranks as medium-sized (0.01 to 0.1%). The chain links TRBV28 to TRBJ2-7, with 11 nucleotides matching TRBD2. Germline lookup yields CDR1 MDHEN and CDR2 SYDVKM. Losses at the gene ends were 5 bases for V and 3 bases for J; bases not matched to a gene: 6. This CDR3 region has 15 residues. The CDR3 sequence is CASSTPGTSGYEQYF. CDR3 nucleotides: TGTGCCAGCAGTACCCCCGGGACTAGCGGCTACGAGCAGTACTTC.

The chain carries TRBV18 and TRBJ2-7, with 7 bases lining up with TRBD1. The CDR3 runs to 15 residues. The V gene end was trimmed by 4 bases and the J gene end by 0 bases; junction bases not matched to a gene: 6. The germline V gene has CDR1 KGHSH and CDR2 LQKENI. The CDR3, as DNA: TGTGCCAGCTCACGCCTTGACAGGGACTCCTACGAGCAGTACTTC. The encoded protein is CASSRLDRDSYEQYF.

This clone was counted at least ten times. This may be a read error, as it is one base from a much larger clone. Here the CDR3 omits its conserved ending phenylalanine or tryptophan, so a read error is the likely source. The rearrangement uses TRBV7-3 and TRBJ1-1; D gene uncertain. Deletions cut 2 bases from V and 0 bases from J, with 4 bases between. Germline V lookup: CDR1 SGHTA, CDR2 FQGTGA. CDR3 length: 13 residues. The CDR3 region is CASSLQVNTEAFL. DNA of the CDR3: TGTGCCAGCAGCTTACAGGTGAACACTGAAGCTTTCCTT.

This clone was counted a few times. The chain couples TRBV6-6 to TRBJ1-2, with 7 bases matching TRBD1. V shed 0 bases and J 6 bases; nucleotides not matched to a gene: 13. There are 17 residues in the CDR3. Per the germline V gene, CDR1 is MNHNY and CDR2 is SVGAGI (reference sequence). CDR3 sequence (DNA): TGTGCCAGCAGTTACTCATTCACGGGTACAGGGGCGGATGGCTACACCTTC. As protein: CASSYSFTGTGADGYTF.

This clone was counted only a few times. The chain combines TRBV28 with TRBJ2-1; D is possibly TRBD1 (6 bases). CDR3 size: 15 residues. In germline, CDR1 is MDHEN, CDR2 SYDVKM. Trimming cost V 7 bases and J 0 bases, with 13 bases left between them. CDR3 nucleotides: TGTGCCAGCACGATACAGGGCCCCTCCTACAATGAGCAGTTCTTC. Residues: CASTIQGPSYNEQFF.

Only a few counts were recorded for this clone. A much larger clonotype is one base distant, so this may be a read error. The chain couples TRBV20-1 to TRBJ2-6; perhaps TRBD1 as D (5 bases). V was trimmed by 3 bases and J by 0 bases, leaving 12 bases between them. Germline V lookup: CDR1 DFQATT, CDR2 SNEGSKA (reference sequence). The CDR3 length is 16 residues. As DNA, the CDR3 is TGCAGTGCTAGCATGGGGCTCGACTCTGGGGCCAACGTCCTGACTTTC. This translates into CSASMGLDSGANVLTF.